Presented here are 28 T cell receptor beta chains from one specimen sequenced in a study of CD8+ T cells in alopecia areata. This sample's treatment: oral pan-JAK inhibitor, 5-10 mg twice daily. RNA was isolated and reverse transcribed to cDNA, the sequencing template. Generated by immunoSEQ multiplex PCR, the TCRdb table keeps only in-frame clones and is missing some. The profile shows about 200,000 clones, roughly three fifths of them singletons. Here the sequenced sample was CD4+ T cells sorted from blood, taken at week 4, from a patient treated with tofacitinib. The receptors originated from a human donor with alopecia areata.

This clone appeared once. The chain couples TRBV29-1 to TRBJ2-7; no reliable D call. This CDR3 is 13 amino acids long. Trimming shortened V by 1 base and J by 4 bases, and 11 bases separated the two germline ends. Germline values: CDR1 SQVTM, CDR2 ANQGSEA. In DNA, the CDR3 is TGCAGCGTTGAAGCTCGTGGGGTGTACGAGCAGTACTTC. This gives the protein CSVEARGVYEQYF.

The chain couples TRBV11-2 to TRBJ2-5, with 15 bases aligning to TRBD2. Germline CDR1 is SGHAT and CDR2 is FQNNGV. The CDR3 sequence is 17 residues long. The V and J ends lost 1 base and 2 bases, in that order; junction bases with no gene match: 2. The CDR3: CASSLVGTSGGQETQYF. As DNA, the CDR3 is TGTGCCAGCAGCTTAGTAGGGACTAGCGGGGGGCAAGAGACCCAGTACTTC.

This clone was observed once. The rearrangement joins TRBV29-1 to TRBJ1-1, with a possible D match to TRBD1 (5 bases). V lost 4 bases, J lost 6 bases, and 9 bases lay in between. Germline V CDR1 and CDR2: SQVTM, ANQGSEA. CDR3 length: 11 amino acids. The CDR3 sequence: CSVGQQPEAFF. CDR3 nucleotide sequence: TGCAGCGTTGGACAGCAACCTGAAGCTTTCTTT.

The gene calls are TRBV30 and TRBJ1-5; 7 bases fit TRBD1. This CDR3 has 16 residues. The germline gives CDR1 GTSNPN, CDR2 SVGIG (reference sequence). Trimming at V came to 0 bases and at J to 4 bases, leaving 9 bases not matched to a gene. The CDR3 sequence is CAWSVDRVGMNQPQHF. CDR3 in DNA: TGTGCCTGGAGTGTAGACAGGGTGGGGATGAATCAGCCCCAGCATTTT. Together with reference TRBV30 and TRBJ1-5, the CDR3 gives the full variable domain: SQTIHQWPATLVQPVGSPLSLECTVEGTSNPNLYWYRQAAGRGLQLLFYSVGIGQISSEVPQNLSASRPQDRQFILSSKKLLLSDSGFYLCAWSVDRVGMNQPQHFGDGTRLSIL.

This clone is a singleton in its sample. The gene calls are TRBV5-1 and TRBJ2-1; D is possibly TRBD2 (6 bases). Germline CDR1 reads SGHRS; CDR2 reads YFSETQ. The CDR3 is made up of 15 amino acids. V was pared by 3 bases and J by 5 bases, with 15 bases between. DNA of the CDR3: TGCGCCAGCAGCTCCCTCCCGGGGGAGAACAATGAGCAGTTCTTC. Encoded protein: CASSSLPGENNEQFF.

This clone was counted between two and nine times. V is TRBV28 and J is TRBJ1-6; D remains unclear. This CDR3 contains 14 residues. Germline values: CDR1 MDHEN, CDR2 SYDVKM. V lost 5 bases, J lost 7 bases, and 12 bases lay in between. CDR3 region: CASSLPTGNSPLHF. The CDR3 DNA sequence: TGTGCCAGCAGTCTCCCGACGGGGAATTCACCCCTCCACTTT.

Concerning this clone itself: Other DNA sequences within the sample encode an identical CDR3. CDR3 coding DNA: TGTGCCAGCAGCTTCCCAGGGAACACTGAAGCTTTCTTT. Its translation: CASSFPGNTEAFF. This chain connects TRBV5-6 to TRBJ1-1, with D uncertain. Germline CDR1 is SGHDT and CDR2 is YYEEEE. The CDR3 spans 13 residues. Trimming removed 2 bases from V and 1 base from J, with 6 bases in between.

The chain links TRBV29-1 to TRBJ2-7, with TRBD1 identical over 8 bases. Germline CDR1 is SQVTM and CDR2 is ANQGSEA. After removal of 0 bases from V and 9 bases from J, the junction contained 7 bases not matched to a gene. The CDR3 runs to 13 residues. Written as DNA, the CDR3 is TGCAGCGTTGAAGAAAGACAGGGGATGGGGCAGTACTTC. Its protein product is CSVEERQGMGQYF.

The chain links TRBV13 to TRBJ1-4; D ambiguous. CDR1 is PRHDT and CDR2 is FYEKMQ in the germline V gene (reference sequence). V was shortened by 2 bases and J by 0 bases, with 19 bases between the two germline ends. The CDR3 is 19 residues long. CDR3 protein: CASSLRRAGEITTNEKLFF. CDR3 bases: TGTGCCAGCAGCTTAAGGAGGGCAGGAGAGATAACAACTAATGAAAAACTGTTTTTT.

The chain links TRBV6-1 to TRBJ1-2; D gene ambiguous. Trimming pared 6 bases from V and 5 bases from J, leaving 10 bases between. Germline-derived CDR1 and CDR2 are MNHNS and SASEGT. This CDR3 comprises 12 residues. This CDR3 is CASRGRSYGYTF. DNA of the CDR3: TGTGCCAGCAGAGGCCGGTCTTATGGCTACACCTTC.

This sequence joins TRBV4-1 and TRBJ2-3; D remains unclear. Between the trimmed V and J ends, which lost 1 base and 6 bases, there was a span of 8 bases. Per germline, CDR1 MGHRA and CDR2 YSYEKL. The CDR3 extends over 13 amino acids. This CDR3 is CASSQGDRDTQYF. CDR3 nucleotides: TGCGCCAGCAGCCAAGGAGACCGTGATACGCAGTATTTT.

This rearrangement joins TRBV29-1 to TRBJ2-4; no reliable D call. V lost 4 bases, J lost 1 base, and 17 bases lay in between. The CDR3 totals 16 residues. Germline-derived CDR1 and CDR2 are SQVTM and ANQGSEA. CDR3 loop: CSVVSVGAPAKNIQYF. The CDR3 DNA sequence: TGCAGCGTTGTTTCCGTCGGCGCGCCGGCCAAAAACATTCAGTACTTC.

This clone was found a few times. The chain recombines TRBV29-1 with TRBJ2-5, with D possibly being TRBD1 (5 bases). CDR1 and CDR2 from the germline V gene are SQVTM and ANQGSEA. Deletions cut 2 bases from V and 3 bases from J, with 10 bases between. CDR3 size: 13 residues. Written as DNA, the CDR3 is TGCAGCGTTGAAAGGGGTTCGGAAGAGACCCAGTACTTC. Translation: CSVERGSEETQYF.

The CDR3 loop reads CASSSVTGLPYEQYF. DNA for the CDR3: TGTGCCAGCAGTTCCGTGACAGGGCTGCCCTACGAGCAGTACTTC. J is TRBJ2-7 and V is TRBV6-5; 7 bases fit TRBD1. CDR3 size: 15 residues. Germline V CDR1 and CDR2: MNHEY, SVGAGI. Germline trimming cut 4 bases from V and 2 bases from J; bases unmatched to any gene: 8.

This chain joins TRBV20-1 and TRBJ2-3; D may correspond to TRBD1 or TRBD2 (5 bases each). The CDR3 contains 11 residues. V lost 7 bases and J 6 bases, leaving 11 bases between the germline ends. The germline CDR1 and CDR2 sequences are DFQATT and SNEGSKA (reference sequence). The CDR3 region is CSGAWGDTQYF. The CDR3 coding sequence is TGCAGTGGGGCCTGGGGGGATACGCAGTATTTT.

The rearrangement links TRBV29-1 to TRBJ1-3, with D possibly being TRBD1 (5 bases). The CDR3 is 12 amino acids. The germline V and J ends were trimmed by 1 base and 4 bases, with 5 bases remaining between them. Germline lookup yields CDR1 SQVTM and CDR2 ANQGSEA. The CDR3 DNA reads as TGCAGCGTTGAAGGGGGCGGAAACACCATATATTTT. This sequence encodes CSVEGGGNTIYF.

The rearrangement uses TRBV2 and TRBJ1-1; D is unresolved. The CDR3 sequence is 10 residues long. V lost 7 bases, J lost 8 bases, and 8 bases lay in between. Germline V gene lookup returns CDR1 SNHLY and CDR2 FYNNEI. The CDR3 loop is CASNQDEAFF. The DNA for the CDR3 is TGTGCCAGCAATCAAGACGAAGCTTTCTTT.

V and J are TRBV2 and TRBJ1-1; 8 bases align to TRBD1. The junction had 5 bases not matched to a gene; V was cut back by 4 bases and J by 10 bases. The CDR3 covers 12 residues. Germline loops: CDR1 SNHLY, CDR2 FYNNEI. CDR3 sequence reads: CASSGTGSSAFF. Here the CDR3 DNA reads TGTGCCAGCAGTGGGACAGGGAGCTCAGCTTTCTTT.

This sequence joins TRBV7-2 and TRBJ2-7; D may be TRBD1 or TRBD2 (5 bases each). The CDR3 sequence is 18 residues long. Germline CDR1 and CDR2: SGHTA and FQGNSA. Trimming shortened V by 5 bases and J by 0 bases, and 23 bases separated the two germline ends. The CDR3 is CASSPIGGSLGSSYEQYF. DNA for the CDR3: TGTGCCAGCAGCCCCATTGGGGGATCCCTGGGGTCCTCCTACGAGCAGTACTTC.

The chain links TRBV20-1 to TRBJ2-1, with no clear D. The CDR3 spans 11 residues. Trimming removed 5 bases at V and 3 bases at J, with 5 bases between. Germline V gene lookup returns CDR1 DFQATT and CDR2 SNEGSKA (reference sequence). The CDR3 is CSAHRYNEQFF. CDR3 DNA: TGCAGTGCTCACCGCTACAATGAGCAGTTCTTC.

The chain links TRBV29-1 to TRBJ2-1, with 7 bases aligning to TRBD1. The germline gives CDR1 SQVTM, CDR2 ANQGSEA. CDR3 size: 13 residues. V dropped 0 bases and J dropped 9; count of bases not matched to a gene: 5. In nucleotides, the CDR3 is TGCAGCGTTGAAGAATTGGACAGGCGTGAGCAGTTCTTC. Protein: CSVEELDRREQFF.

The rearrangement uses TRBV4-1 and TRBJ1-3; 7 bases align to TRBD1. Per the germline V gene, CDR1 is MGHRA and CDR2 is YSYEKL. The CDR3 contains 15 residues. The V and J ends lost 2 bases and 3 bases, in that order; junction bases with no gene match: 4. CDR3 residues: CASSQPRDSGNTIYF. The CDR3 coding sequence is TGCGCCAGCAGCCAACCCCGGGACAGTGGAAACACCATATATTTT.

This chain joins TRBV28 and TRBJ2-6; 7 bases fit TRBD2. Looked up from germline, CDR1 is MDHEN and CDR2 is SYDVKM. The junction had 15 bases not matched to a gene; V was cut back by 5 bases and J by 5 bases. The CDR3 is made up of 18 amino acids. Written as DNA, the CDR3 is TGTGCCAGCAGTATGACGGGACTACCGTCCTTACGGGCCAACGTCCTGACTTTC. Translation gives CASSMTGLPSLRANVLTF.

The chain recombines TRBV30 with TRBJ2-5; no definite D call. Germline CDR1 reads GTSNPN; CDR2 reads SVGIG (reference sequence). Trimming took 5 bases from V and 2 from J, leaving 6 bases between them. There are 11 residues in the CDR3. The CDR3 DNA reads TGTGCCTGGGGACCACAAGAGACCCAGTACTTC. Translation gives CAWGPQETQYF.

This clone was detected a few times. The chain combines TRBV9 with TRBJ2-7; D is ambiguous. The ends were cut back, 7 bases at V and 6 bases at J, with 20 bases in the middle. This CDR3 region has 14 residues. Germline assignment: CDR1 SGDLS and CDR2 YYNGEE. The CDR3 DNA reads TGTGCCAGCGGGCAAGGGCCAGCCACCTCCGAGCAGTACTTC. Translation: CASGQGPATSEQYF.

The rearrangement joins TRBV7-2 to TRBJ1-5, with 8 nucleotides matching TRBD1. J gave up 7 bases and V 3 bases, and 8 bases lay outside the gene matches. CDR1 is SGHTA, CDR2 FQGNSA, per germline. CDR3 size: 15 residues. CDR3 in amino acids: CASSLGTGGGQPQHF. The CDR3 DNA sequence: TGTGCCAGCAGCTTGGGGACAGGTGGCGGGCAGCCCCAGCATTTT.

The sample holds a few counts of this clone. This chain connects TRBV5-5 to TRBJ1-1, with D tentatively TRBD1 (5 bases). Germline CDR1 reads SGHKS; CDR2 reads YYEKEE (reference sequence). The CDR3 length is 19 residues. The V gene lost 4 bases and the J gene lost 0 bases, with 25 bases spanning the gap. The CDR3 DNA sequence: TGTGCCAGCAGCGCCGACGCAGGGTTTTCAAACGCCATGAACACTGAAGCTTTCTTT. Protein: CASSADAGFSNAMNTEAFF.

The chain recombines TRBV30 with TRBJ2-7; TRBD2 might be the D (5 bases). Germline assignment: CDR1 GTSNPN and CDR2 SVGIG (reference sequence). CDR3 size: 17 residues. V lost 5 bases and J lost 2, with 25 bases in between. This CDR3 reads CAWGRGGPSPSPYEQYF. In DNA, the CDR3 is TGTGCCTGGGGTAGAGGCGGCCCTAGCCCCAGCCCCTACGAGCAGTACTTC. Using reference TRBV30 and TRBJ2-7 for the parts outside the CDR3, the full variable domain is SQTIHQWPATLVQPVGSPLSLECTVEGTSNPNLYWYRQAAGRGLQLLFYSVGIGQISSEVPQNLSASRPQDRQFILSSKKLLLSDSGFYLCAWGRGGPSPSPYEQYFGPGTRLTVT.